Following are 5 T cell receptor beta chains from one sample sequenced in a study of OX40 agonist ivuxolimab in advanced cancers. Generated by immunoSEQ multiplex PCR, the TCRdb table keeps only in-frame clones and is missing some. The data contain around 53,000 clones, approximately 84% of them singletons. Specimen: CD4+ or CD8+ T cells sorted from blood, collected in a trial of the OX40 agonist ivuxolimab. All receptors derive from an adult with an advanced solid tumor such as melanoma, head and neck, liver or kidney cancer.

The chain employs TRBV5-1 and TRBJ2-2, with 10 positions matching TRBD2. CDR1 and CDR2 from the germline V gene are SGHRS and YFSETQ. V lost 4 bases, J lost 6 bases, and 6 bases stayed unmatched. CDR3 length equals 15 residues. The CDR3 DNA reads TGCGCCAGCAGCCCATGGAGCGGGAGGGCCGGGGAGCTGTTTTTT. It translates to CASSPWSGRAGELFF. The full variable domain, completed using reference TRBV5-1 and TRBJ2-2, is KAGVTQTPRYLIKTRGQQVTLSCSPISGHRSVSWYQQTPGQGLQFLFEYFSETQRNKGNFPGRFSGRQFSNSRSEMNVSTLELGDSALYLCASSPWSGRAGELFFGEGSRLTVL.

This chain joins TRBV6-5 and TRBJ1-3; D remains ambiguous. CDR1 and CDR2 (germline): MNHEY, SVGAGI. This CDR3 has 13 residues. V was shortened by 8 bases and J by 2 bases, with 10 bases between the two germline ends. CDR3 loop: CASRDTTGNTIYF. The CDR3 DNA sequence: TGTGCCAGCCGAGACACTACTGGAAACACCATATATTTT.

V gene TRBV7-2 combines with J gene TRBJ1-4; D ambiguous. Germline V lookup: CDR1 SGHTA, CDR2 FQGNSA. The CDR3 runs 15 residues. The V end was cut by 5 bases, the J end by 5 bases, with 15 bases between. The CDR3 region has the DNA TGTGCCAGCAGCATTTTCAGAAACGCGAATGAAAAACTGTTTTTT. Translated: CASSIFRNANEKLFF. The full variable domain, its missing parts supplied by reference TRBV7-2 and TRBJ1-4, is GAGVSQSPSNKVTEKGKDVELRCDPISGHTALYWYRQSLGQGLEFLIYFQGNSAPDKSGLPSDRFSAERTGGSVSTLTIQRTQQEDSAVYLCASSIFRNANEKLFFGSGTQLSVL.

The V call is TRBV7-2, the J call TRBJ2-1; D is ambiguous. The CDR3 has 17 residues. Trimming stripped 2 bases from V and 0 bases from J, with 14 bases between. The germline CDR1 and CDR2 sequences are SGHTA and FQGNSA. CDR3 region: CASSLLSAPSSYNEQFF. CDR3 DNA: TGTGCCAGCAGCTTACTTTCAGCCCCTAGCTCCTACAATGAGCAGTTCTTC.

This clone has just one count. The CDR3 spells CASSGGVSTNEKLFF. The DNA of the CDR3 is TGTGCCAGCAGCGGGGGTGTTTCAACTAATGAAAAACTGTTTTTT. The chain has TRBV7-9 and TRBJ1-4; TRBD1 might be the D (5 bases). CDR3 length: 15 residues. V lost 5 bases, J lost 0 bases, and 10 bases lay in between. From germline, CDR1 is SEHNR and CDR2 FQNEAQ (reference sequence).